This T cell receptor (beta chain) was profiled in a study of T cells in women clearing cervical HPV infection. Across the study: Controls were women whose single incident HPV16 infection cleared within 12 months without precancer or cancer.

Between the trimmed V and J ends, which lost 0 bases and 4 bases, there was a span of 12 bases. Looked up from germline, CDR1 is KGHSH and CDR2 is LQKENI. The CDR3 loop spans 15 amino acids. On this clone itself: The DNA ends 3 residues before the CDR3 does, and the rest of the CDR3 is filled in from the germline J gene.

The table came from immunoSEQ multiplex PCR; TCRdb's copy has only in-frame clones and leaves some out. The sample holds 25,000 to 35,000 clones. The receptor comes from a woman between 18 and 70 years old with a cervical HPV16 infection that either progressed to CIN3+ or cleared (not recorded which). The chain joins TRBV18 to TRBJ1-1, with TRBD1 as a possible D gene (5 bases). The sequenced sample was blood buffy coat. This CDR3 reads CASSPPSRALTEAFF. The DNA read from the CDR3 is TGTGCCAGCTCACCACCGAGCAGGGCGCTCACTGAA.